The source of this T cell receptor beta chain is a study of T-cell memory formation after mild COVID-19. TCRdb reanalysed the 5' RACE reads using MiXCR and keeps one entry per CDR3 protein. The table lists 40,000 to 55,000 distinct CDR3 sequences, 6% to 9.5% of them singletons, with less than 1.5% in the top ten. The V end was cut by 3 bases, the J end by 1 base, with 11 bases between. The CDR3 is made up of 14 amino acids. The germline V gene has CDR1 SQVTM and CDR2 ANQGSEA. This clonotype was found a few times. This receptor was obtained from a young man who had mild COVID-19 (a few samples of this study predate the infection). Cell type and time point are not known. Sample: PBMCs or a T cell subset sorted from them (not recorded which). The chain has TRBV29-1 and TRBJ2-3, with D possibly being TRBD2 (6 bases). The CDR3 DNA reads as TGCAGCGTTGACGGCGGGGAAGGCACAGATACGCAGTATTTT. Its translation: CSVDGGEGTDTQYF.